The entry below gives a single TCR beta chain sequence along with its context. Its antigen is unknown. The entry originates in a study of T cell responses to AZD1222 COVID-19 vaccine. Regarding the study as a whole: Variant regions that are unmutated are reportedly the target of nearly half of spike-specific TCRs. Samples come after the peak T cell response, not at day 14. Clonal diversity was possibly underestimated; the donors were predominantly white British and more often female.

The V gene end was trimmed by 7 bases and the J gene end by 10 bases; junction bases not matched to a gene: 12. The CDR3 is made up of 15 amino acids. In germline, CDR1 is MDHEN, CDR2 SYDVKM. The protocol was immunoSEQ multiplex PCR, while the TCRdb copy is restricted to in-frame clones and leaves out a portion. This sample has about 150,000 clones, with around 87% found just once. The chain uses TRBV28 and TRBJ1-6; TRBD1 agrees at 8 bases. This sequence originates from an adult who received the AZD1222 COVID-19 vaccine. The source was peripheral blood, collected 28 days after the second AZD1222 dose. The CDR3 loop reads CASTPRTGRGSPLHF. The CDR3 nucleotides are TGTGCCAGCACCCCAAGGACAGGGAGGGGATCACCCCTCCACTTT.